The 17 T cell receptor beta chains below were found in one sample sequenced in a study of CD8 T cells in Susac syndrome. When the RNA was reverse transcribed, random hexamers were used with an input of roughly 0.5 to 1 ug. Each CDR3 protein is one row after TCRdb ran MiXCR on the immunoSEQ multiplex PCR reads. The sample gives under 250,000 distinct CDR3 sequences, roughly 93% of which show up once; 0.065% to 0.075% is in the top ten. The sequenced sample consisted of CD4+ T cells from PBMCs. Source of these receptors: a human donor with multiple sclerosis.

V gene TRBV5-1 combines with J gene TRBJ1-1; D gene unclear. The V end was cut by 4 bases, the J end by 0 bases, with 7 bases between. Germline V gene data show CDR1 as SGHRS and CDR2 as YFSETQ. The CDR3 length is 13 residues. The CDR3 is CASSETLNTEAFF. The DNA of the CDR3 is TGCGCCAGCAGCGAAACATTGAACACTGAAGCTTTCTTT.

This clonotype appeared once. The rearrangement joins TRBV29-1 to TRBJ1-1, with D maybe TRBD1 (6 bases). Trimming stripped 6 bases from V and 0 bases from J, with 11 bases between. There are 13 residues in the CDR3. Germline V gene sequence: CDR1 SQVTM, CDR2 ANQGSEA. The CDR3 protein is CSVRGLMNTEAFF. CDR3 DNA sequence: TGCAGCGTCAGGGGACTTATGAACACTGAAGCTTTCTTT.

This chain connects TRBV19 to TRBJ1-4; D might be TRBD1 (5 bases). Trimming took off 9 bases at V and 5 bases at J, with 22 bases between the two ends. The germline V gene encodes CDR1 LNHDA and CDR2 SQIVND (reference sequence). The CDR3 runs to 16 residues. The CDR3 DNA sequence: TGTGCCAGCAACCAGGGAAATATAGCAAGAAATGAAAAACTGTTTTTT. Translation gives CASNQGNIARNEKLFF.

This CDR3 is CSARARDFYTGELFF. The CDR3 nucleotides read TGCAGTGCTAGAGCCCGGGACTTCTACACCGGGGAGCTGTTTTTT. V gene TRBV20-1 combines with J gene TRBJ2-2, with D possibly being TRBD2 (6 bases). Trimming pared 1 base from V and 3 bases from J, leaving 12 bases between. The CDR3 length is 15 residues. CDR1 is DFQATT, CDR2 SNEGSKA, per germline (reference sequence).

This clonotype has only a few counts. This chain connects TRBV7-9 to TRBJ2-7; TRBD1 matches at 9 bases. The CDR3 extends over 15 amino acids. CDR1 is SEHNR, CDR2 FQNEAQ, per germline (reference sequence). The J segment lost 2 bases and the V segment lost 5 bases, leaving 7 bases of the junction unmatched. Here the CDR3 DNA reads TGTGCCAGCAGCCTAGGGACAGGGAAGACCTACGAGCAGTACTTC. It translates to CASSLGTGKTYEQYF.

This clonotype was counted only a few times. CDR3 protein: CASSPRGHTDTQYF. CDR3 coding DNA: TGTGCCAGCTCACCACGGGGCCACACAGATACGCAGTATTTT. The rearrangement joins TRBV18 to TRBJ2-3; tentatively, D is TRBD1 (5 bases). The CDR3 is made up of 14 amino acids. The germline V gene encodes CDR1 KGHSH and CDR2 LQKENI. The V and J ends lost 1 base and 2 bases respectively, with 7 bases between them. The whole variable domain, remainder taken from reference TRBV18 and TRBJ2-3, is NAGVMQNPRHLVRRRGQEARLRCSPMKGHSHVYWYRQLPEEGLKFMVYLQKENIIDESGMPKERFSAEFPKEGPSILRIQQVVRGDSAAYFCASSPRGHTDTQYFGPGTRLTVL.

V usage is TRBV30 and J usage is TRBJ2-2, with 7 bases fitting TRBD2. The CDR3 has 20 amino acids. Germline lookup yields CDR1 GTSNPN and CDR2 SVGIG (reference sequence). Trimming took 0 bases from V and 0 from J; bases not matched to a gene: 16. CDR3 loop: CAWSVLAPISPWANTGELFF. The CDR3 DNA is TGTGCCTGGAGTGTACTAGCGCCGATCAGCCCGTGGGCGAACACCGGGGAGCTGTTTTTT. Complete variable domain (other parts from reference TRBV30 and TRBJ2-2): SQTIHQWPATLVQPVGSPLSLECTVEGTSNPNLYWYRQAAGRGLQLLFYSVGIGQISSEVPQNLSASRPQDRQFILSSKKLLLSDSGFYLCAWSVLAPISPWANTGELFFGEGSRLTVL.

The chain has TRBV19 and TRBJ2-3; 8 nucleotides align to TRBD2. Losses at the gene ends were 5 bases for V and 6 bases for J; bases not matched to a gene: 10. CDR1 and CDR2 (germline): LNHDA, SQIVND (reference sequence). The CDR3 has 15 amino acids. CDR3 coding DNA: TGTGCCAGTAGTTCCTCCGGGACTAGAGGCGATACGCAGTATTTT. It is translated as CASSSSGTRGDTQYF. The full variable domain, with the rest looked up from reference TRBV19 and TRBJ2-3, is DGGITQSPKYLFRKEGQNVTLSCEQNLNHDAMYWYRQDPGQGLRLIYYSQIVNDFQKGDIAEGYSVSREKKESFPLTVTSAQKNPTAFYLCASSSSGTRGDTQYFGPGTRLTVL.

The chain employs TRBV12-3 or TRBV12-4 and TRBJ2-7; 10 nucleotides align to TRBD1. The CDR3 is 15 amino acids. Unmatched junction bases numbered 4, after V lost 5 bases and J lost 0 bases. Written as DNA, the CDR3 is TGTGCCAGCAGTGACCGGGACAGGGGCTCCTACGAGCAGTACTTC. Its translation: CASSDRDRGSYEQYF.

The chain combines TRBV7-6 with TRBJ2-3, with a tentative D call TRBD2 (6 bases). CDR1 and CDR2 from the germline V gene are SGHVS and FNYEAQ. V dropped 0 bases and J dropped 5 bases, with 6 bases sitting between them. The CDR3 has 13 amino acids. This chain's CDR3 is CASSLAGGDTQYF. The CDR3 region has the DNA TGTGCCAGCAGCTTAGCGGGAGGAGATACGCAGTATTTT.

The V call is TRBV5-1, the J call TRBJ2-3; 13 positions agree with TRBD2. Trimming removed 4 bases from V and 3 bases from J; junction bases left unmatched: 5. The CDR3 extends over 16 amino acids. Germline V gives CDR1 SGHRS, CDR2 YFSETQ. Written as DNA, the CDR3 is TGCGCCAGCAGCGACGGGACTAGCGGGAAGACAGATACGCAGTATTTT. This codes for CASSDGTSGKTDTQYF.

The gene calls are TRBV5-1 and TRBJ2-1; 10 bases line up with TRBD2. After removal of 0 bases from V and 7 bases from J, the junction contained 7 bases not matched to a gene. The CDR3 length is 16 residues. Germline CDR1 is SGHRS and CDR2 is YFSETQ. CDR3 in amino acids: CASSLGPAGGRNEQFF. CDR3 sequence (DNA): TGCGCCAGCAGCTTGGGTCCAGCGGGGGGGCGGAATGAGCAGTTCTTC.

This clonotype was observed a handful of times. V usage is TRBV6-2 or TRBV6-3 and J usage is TRBJ2-7; D is undetermined. The CDR3 contains 13 residues. The V end lost 5 bases, the J end lost 11 bases, and 19 bases lay between the germline ends. CDR1 is MNHEY, CDR2 SVGEGT, per germline. For the CDR3, the DNA is TGTGCCAGCAGTCAAGATCGACTGTCTCAGGAGTACGTC. It specifies CASSQDRLSQEYV.

The chain has TRBV29-1 and TRBJ2-2; the match to TRBD2 covers 12 bases. V trimming: 6 bases; J trimming: 6 bases; junction bases outside the gene matches: 23. CDR3 length: 20 amino acids. CDR1 is SQVTM, CDR2 ANQGSEA, per germline. The CDR3 DNA reads TGCAGCGTAAGATCGGCTAGCGGGAGGGGTCCTACCGGAAGGTCCGGGGAGCTGTTTTTT. Residues: CSVRSASGRGPTGRSGELFF.

The J gene is TRBJ1-3, the V gene TRBV3-1; TRBD1 agrees at 8 bases. V was clipped by 0 bases and J by 3 bases; unmatched bases: 7. The CDR3 is 17 residues long. Germline V gene lookup returns CDR1 LGHDT and CDR2 YNNKEL (reference sequence). CDR3 protein: CASSQDLTGVGGNTIYF. CDR3 sequence (DNA): TGTGCCAGCAGCCAAGACCTGACAGGGGTTGGTGGAAACACCATATATTTT.

V and J are TRBV3-1 and TRBJ1-2; D remains unclear. The V and J ends lost 1 base and 1 base respectively, with 4 bases between them. This CDR3 has 13 residues. The V gene's germline CDR1 is LGHDT and CDR2 YNNKEL (reference sequence). CDR3 amino acids: CASSQVSNYGYTF. In nucleotides, the CDR3 is TGTGCCAGCAGCCAAGTCAGTAACTATGGCTACACCTTC. Based on the CDR3 plus reference TRBV3-1 and TRBJ1-2, the full variable domain is DTAVSQTPKYLVTQMGNDKSIKCEQNLGHDTMYWYKQDSKKFLKIMFSYNNKELIINETVPNRFSPKSPDKAHLNLHINSLELGDSAVYFCASSQVSNYGYTFGSGTRLTVV.

V and J are TRBV6-5 and TRBJ2-1, with no clear D. V lost 7 bases to trimming and J lost 6 bases, with 13 bases between them. Germline loops: CDR1 MNHEY, CDR2 SVGAGI. The CDR3 totals 13 residues. The CDR3 here is CASKPRALNEQFF. CDR3 DNA sequence: TGTGCCAGCAAACCCCGGGCCCTCAATGAGCAGTTCTTC.